The 2 T cell receptor beta chains listed next were all sequenced from one sample in a study of blood T cell repertoires in COVID-19. Some clones are missing from TCRdb's copy, which holds only in-frame ones; the method was immunoSEQ multiplex PCR. Of 130,000 or so clones listed, around 75% were seen once; the top ten hold just under 5%. The sequencing sample was made of peripheral blood. These receptor sequences come from an older woman with COVID-19, enrolled during active disease.

This chain connects TRBV6-1 to TRBJ1-5; D is possibly TRBD1 (5 bases). CDR1 is MNHNS and CDR2 is SASEGT in the germline V gene. This CDR3 has 16 amino acids. Trimming pared 3 bases from V and 0 bases from J, leaving 12 bases between. CDR3 residues: CASSESGVYSNQPQHF. Here the CDR3 DNA reads TGTGCCAGCAGTGAGTCGGGGGTCTATAGCAATCAGCCCCAGCATTTT.

CDR3 region: CASSIKGDSYEQYF. The CDR3 DNA is TGTGCCAGCAGCATAAAGGGAGACTCCTACGAGCAGTACTTC. J is TRBJ2-7 and V is TRBV7-8; tentatively, D is TRBD2 (5 bases). CDR1 is SGHVS, CDR2 FQNEAQ, per germline. V was cut by 5 bases and J by 0 bases, with 11 bases left in between. The CDR3 is made up of 14 amino acids.